The 5 T cell receptor beta chains below were found in one sample sequenced in a study of CXCR3-negative and CXCR3-positive naive CD8 T cells. TRB cDNA was prepared as libraries by UMI-labeled 5' RACE. TCRdb re-called the 5' RACE reads; one entry per CDR3 protein, DNA not given. The sample's table shows more than 45,000 distinct CDR3 sequences. Sequenced material: memory CD8+ T cells from blood. The source is a human donor in good health. Some clones in this sample may be carry-over from other donors' samples.

The CDR3 sequence: CASSYETTYEQYF. The rearrangement joins TRBV6-6 to TRBJ2-7. Germline V gene data show CDR1 as MNHNY and CDR2 as SVGAGI (reference sequence). The CDR3 has 13 amino acids.

The chain carries TRBV7-9 and TRBJ1-2; no DNA is available, so the TRBD1 call from TCRdb remains unchecked. Germline assignment: CDR1 SEHNR and CDR2 FQNEAQ (reference sequence). The CDR3 extends over 14 amino acids. The CDR3 sequence: CAGSTSRGNYGYTF.

J is TRBJ2-7 and V is TRBV9; TCRdb's D gene call, TRBD1, goes unchecked for lack of DNA. Per the germline V gene, CDR1 is SGDLS and CDR2 is YYNGEE. CDR3 size: 14 residues. CDR3 residues: CASSDPGQGYEQYF.

The rearrangement uses TRBV7-8 and TRBJ2-2. The CDR3 is 14 amino acids. From germline, CDR1 is SGHVS and CDR2 FQNEAQ. The CDR3 sequence is CASIPFANTGELFF.

V is TRBV20-1 and J is TRBJ1-1; TCRdb indicates TRBD1, and absent DNA this call remains unverified. The CDR3 is 15 residues long. Germline-derived CDR1 and CDR2 are DFQATT and SNEGSKA (reference sequence). The CDR3 is CSAWDRGFSLAEAFF.